Listed below are T cell receptor beta chains from one sample, sequenced in a study of early T cells in non-severe SARS-CoV-2 infection. TCRdb fed the 5' RACE reads into MiXCR, producing one record per CDR3 protein. The data contain 60,000 to 70,000 distinct CDR3 sequences, around 9% of them singletons. Material for sequencing was whole blood. All receptors come from an adult who was a healthcare worker with PCR-confirmed SARS-CoV-2 infection or an uninfected control (not recorded which). Both conserved end residues are part of each CDR3. The order of the fields is J gene, V gene, CDR3 protein.

TRBJ2-7 | TRBV20-1 | CSAGETSGTYEQYF
TRBJ2-1 | TRBV11-2 | CASSLGNEASSYNEQFF
TRBJ2-3 | TRBV28 | CASSPAYTQYF
TRBJ1-3 | TRBV9 | CASSVALTGNTIYF
TRBJ2-3 | TRBV2 | CARTSGSSDTQYF
TRBJ1-6 | TRBV11-2 | CASSLGQTETSPLHF
TRBJ2-6 | TRBV2 | CASSPRPVSGANVLTF
TRBJ2-2 | TRBV30 | CAWSLQADGELFF
TRBJ2-7 | TRBV27 | CASSLVQGAYEQYF
TRBJ2-7 | TRBV20-1 | CSAPALAWNEQYF
TRBJ1-1 | TRBV7-3 | CASSDRAFEAFF
TRBJ2-7 | TRBV20-1 | CSASWGLIYEQYF
TRBJ2-7 | TRBV7-9 | CASSRGGSTRRQYF
TRBJ1-2 | TRBV3-1 | CASSQGQVPGYTF
TRBJ2-2 | TRBV6-2/TRBV6-3 | CASSLPGELFF
TRBJ2-2 | TRBV10-2 | CASRLAGGITGELFF
TRBJ1-5 | TRBV20-1 | CSARRGPGNQPQHF
TRBJ2-5 | TRBV11-2 | CASSYRTREETQYF
TRBJ2-5 | TRBV7-9 | CASSSWQVLQETQYF
TRBJ2-7 | TRBV28 | CASREDYEQYF
TRBJ2-3 | TRBV4-3 | CASSQESGYTDTQYF
TRBJ1-1 | TRBV6-1 | CASRPGPENTEAFF
TRBJ1-4 | TRBV5-1 | CASSLGTGGADEKLFF
TRBJ2-7 | TRBV30 | CAWSQLGGGFYEQYF
TRBJ2-2 | TRBV12-3/TRBV12-4 | CASSNRVTGELFF
TRBJ2-2 | TRBV7-6 | CASSIQGARRTGELFF
TRBJ1-5 | TRBV7-9 | CASSGRDDETYSNQPQHF
TRBJ2-2 | TRBV6-6 | CATHKGVRGVAGELFF
TRBJ2-1 | TRBV6-2/TRBV6-3 | CASSSGYDNEQFF
TRBJ2-1 | TRBV6-6 | CASSHSGTSRASYNEQFF
TRBJ1-3 | TRBV6-5 | CASSTGIRSAENTIYF
TRBJ2-6 | TRBV5-1 | CASSLLSSGANVLTF
TRBJ2-1 | TRBV5-1 | CASSPLTGGRALEQFF
TRBJ1-4 | TRBV6-5 | CASSYPDRGETCEKLFF
TRBJ2-3 | TRBV12-3/TRBV12-4 | CASSLTGEPDTQYF
TRBJ1-1 | TRBV20-1 | CSFRAEAFF
TRBJ2-7 | TRBV3-1 | CASSQDRGDEQYF
TRBJ2-5 | TRBV18 | CASSPQSSETQYF
TRBJ2-7 | TRBV6-1 | CASSASGRAYEQYF
TRBJ2-7 | TRBV29-1 | CSVAFSLLNYEQYF
TRBJ2-7 | TRBV19 | CASSPAGLGYEQYF
TRBJ2-5 | TRBV7-9 | CASRFIAGGETQYF
TRBJ2-7 | TRBV5-4 | CASSPAGTYEQYF
TRBJ1-4 | TRBV4-1 | CASSQTGRDEKLFF
TRBJ2-7 | TRBV19 | CASSMRRERSEQYF
TRBJ1-6 | TRBV4-3 | CASSQANSPLHF
TRBJ2-7 | TRBV7-6 | CASSLADSSLEQYF
TRBJ2-7 | TRBV20-1 | CSAESGRTYEQYF
TRBJ2-3 | TRBV20-1 | CSASSQGNTDTQYF
TRBJ2-1 | TRBV5-1 | CASSLEGFQANEQFF
TRBJ1-6 | TRBV25-1 | CASSRSGQGRHSPLHF
TRBJ2-7 | TRBV20-1 | CSADTGWDEQYF
TRBJ2-7 | TRBV2 | CASKGLAGGYEQYF
TRBJ1-2 | TRBV4-2 | CASSQENNRANYGYTF
TRBJ2-7 | TRBV20-1 | CSARFWSSQGEQYF
TRBJ2-3 | TRBV18 | CASSPISGADTQYF
TRBJ2-7 | TRBV28 | CASSEWGTYEQYF